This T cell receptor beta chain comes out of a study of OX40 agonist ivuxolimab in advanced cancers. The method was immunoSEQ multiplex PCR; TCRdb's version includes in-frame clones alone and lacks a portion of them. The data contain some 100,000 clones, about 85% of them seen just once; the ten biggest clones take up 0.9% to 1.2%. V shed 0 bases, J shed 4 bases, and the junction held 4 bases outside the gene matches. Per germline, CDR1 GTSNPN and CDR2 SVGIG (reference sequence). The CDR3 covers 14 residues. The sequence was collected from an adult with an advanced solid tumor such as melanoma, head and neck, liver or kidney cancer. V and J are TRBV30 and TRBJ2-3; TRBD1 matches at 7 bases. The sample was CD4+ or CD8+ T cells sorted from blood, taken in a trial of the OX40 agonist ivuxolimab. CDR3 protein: CAWSVTGVADTQYF. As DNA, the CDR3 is TGTGCCTGGAGTGTCACAGGGGTAGCAGATACGCAGTATTTT.